Presented here are 8 T cell receptor beta chains from one specimen sequenced in a study of long-term antiretroviral therapy in people with HIV. This was the immunoSEQ v3.0 assay at survey level. The method was immunoSEQ multiplex PCR; TCRdb's version includes in-frame clones alone and lacks a portion of them. The sample holds about 20,000 clones, approximately 81% seen once. The source material was unsorted PBMCs, sampled 0.3 years after starting antiretroviral therapy. These receptor sequences come from a woman aged 50 to 60 with HIV.

V gene TRBV21-1 combines with J gene TRBJ1-5. TRBV21-1 is marked as a pseudogene. This CDR3 is 17 amino acids long. CDR3 nucleotides: TGTGCCAGCAGCAAAGCGGGGAGACATTTAACTTATCAGCCCCAGCATTTT. This translates into CASSKAGRHLTYQPQHF.

The rearrangement uses TRBV6-6 and TRBJ2-1, with D possibly matching TRBD2 (6 bases). The CDR3 is made up of 15 amino acids. Trimming removed 0 bases from V and 7 bases from J, with 13 bases in between. Germline-derived CDR1 and CDR2 are MNHNY and SVGAGI (reference sequence). The CDR3 spells CASSYSGGMGNEQFF. In DNA form, the CDR3 reads TGTGCCAGCAGTTACTCGGGGGGTATGGGAAATGAGCAGTTCTTC.

The V and J genes are TRBV19 and TRBJ1-6; D not resolved. This CDR3 has 16 amino acids. Trimming took 4 bases from V and 5 from J, leaving 15 bases between them. Per germline, CDR1 LNHDA and CDR2 SQIVND (reference sequence). In DNA, the CDR3 is TGTGCCAGTAGTACCTCGGCGGGGTGGGATAATTCACCCCTCCACTTT. Translated: CASSTSAGWDNSPLHF.

This clone was seen just once. This chain joins TRBV5-1 and TRBJ1-4; weak D call: TRBD1 (6 bases). Germline V CDR1 and CDR2: SGHRS, YFSETQ. The CDR3 runs 14 residues. Trimming stripped 4 bases from V and 8 bases from J, with 15 bases between. CDR3 region: CASSQGSGGEKLFF. In DNA, the CDR3 is TGCGCCAGCAGCCAGGGCAGCGGGGGCGAAAAACTGTTTTTT.

This sequence joins TRBV4-3 and TRBJ1-2; the D is unclear. Trimming cost V 4 bases and J 8 bases, with 8 bases left between them. The V gene's germline CDR1 is LGHNA and CDR2 YSLEER. The CDR3 contains 11 residues. The CDR3 coding sequence is TGCGCCAGCAGCCGGTCCAACGGCTACACCTTC. This codes for CASSRSNGYTF.

This sequence joins TRBV7-9 and TRBJ2-1; 13 nucleotides line up with TRBD2. Looked up from germline, CDR1 is SEHNR and CDR2 is FQNEAQ (reference sequence). Trimming cost V 5 bases and J 4 bases; bases outside gene matches: 5. This CDR3 spans 16 amino acids. The DNA for the CDR3 is TGTGCCAGCAGCAGGACTAGCGGGGGCCAGTACAATGAGCAGTTCTTC. It is translated as CASSRTSGGQYNEQFF.

V and J are TRBV4-1 and TRBJ2-5; D could derive from TRBD1 or TRBD2 (5 bases each). Trimming took off 5 bases at V and 5 bases at J, with 18 bases between the two ends. The CDR3 is made up of 15 amino acids. Per the germline V gene, CDR1 is MGHRA and CDR2 is YSYEKL. The CDR3 region has the DNA TGCGCCAGCAGCAAAAGCCAGGGCAGAGGGGAGACCCAGTACTTC. It is translated as CASSKSQGRGETQYF.

This chain joins TRBV27 and TRBJ1-2; 11 bases line up with TRBD1. This CDR3 has 14 amino acids. J gave up 8 bases and V 8 bases, and 10 bases lay outside the gene matches. Germline V lookup: CDR1 MNHEY, CDR2 SMNVEV (reference sequence). The CDR3 loop is CASGRDRGMGGYTF. The CDR3, as DNA: TGTGCCAGCGGCCGGGACAGGGGGATGGGGGGCTACACCTTC.